The clone carrying this TCR beta chain occurred a few times. Primers targeting TRAV and TRBV primed first-strand cDNA, covering alpha and beta chains. Amplification, which lasted roughly 22 PCR cycles, used a constant-region primer and V-primer adapter to amplify TCRs. TCRdb reanalysed the reads using MiXCR and keeps one entry per CDR3 protein. The sample yields more than 50,000 distinct CDR3 sequences, 20% to 25% seen once. The sample belongs to a study of low-dose radiotherapy and immunotherapy resistance in tumors. The time point was: after trial treatment. Treatment described: LDRT plus nivolumab, ipilimumab, low-dose cyclophosphamide and aspirin (RACIN trial). Solid tumors that lacked tumor-infiltrating lymphocytes and were advanced were present in eligible patients. V lost 6 bases and J lost 4, with 14 bases in between. The CDR3 runs 13 residues. The V gene's germline CDR1 is DFQATT and CDR2 SNEGSKA (reference sequence).

Material: PBMCs, obtained after low-dose radiotherapy plus immunotherapy. This TCR was sampled from a male donor with prostate cancer. The rearrangement links TRBV20-1 to TRBJ2-3; maybe TRBD2 (5 bases). CDR3 amino acids: CSAPSQAADTQYF. The CDR3 DNA is TGCAGTGCCCCTAGCCAAGCAGCAGATACGCAGTATTTT.